This T cell receptor (beta chain) is from a study of shared clonotypes between healthy human individuals. This clone has more than one count but fewer than ten. The target antigen is unknown. The sample has other DNA sequences that encode this CDR3 too. This CDR3 has 11 amino acids. Germline assignment: CDR1 SQVTM and CDR2 ANQGSEA. The germline V and J ends were trimmed by 4 bases and 3 bases, with 7 bases remaining between them. Data came from immunoSEQ multiplex PCR; TCRdb stores just in-frame clones and leaves some out. The sample yields hundreds of thousands of clones, about 74% seen once. Overall study results and limits: At large depth, rarefaction still showed sorted-subset sequencing to be incomplete.

Negatively enriched CD4+ T cells were divided by CD45RA into naive and memory. The chain recombines TRBV29-1 with TRBJ2-7, with D hard to call. This sequence originates from a woman in her thirties in good health. The material sequenced was memory CD4+ T cells sorted from blood. Sample subset: CD45RA-negative fraction. CDR3 DNA: TGCAGCGTTGTGTCAGACTACGAGCAGTACTTC. Encoded protein: CSVVSDYEQYF.